The 29 T cell receptor beta chains in this list originate from one sample, sequenced in a study of blood T cell repertoires in COVID-19. Libraries were prepared by immunoSEQ multiplex PCR; TCRdb keeps only in-frame clonotypes and omits some of them. In the table there are 85,000 to 90,000 clones, 65% to 90% of which are singletons. Sequencing was performed on peripheral blood. All receptors come from an elderly man with active or convalescent COVID-19.

V usage is TRBV5-4 and J usage is TRBJ2-2; 8 bases are a match to TRBD1. The CDR3 contains 17 residues. The V segment lost 2 bases and the J segment 0 bases; nucleotides outside the gene matches: 6. Per the germline V gene, CDR1 is SGHNT and CDR2 is YYREEE (reference sequence). The CDR3 bases are TGTGCCAGCAGCTTCGGGACAGGATCTACGAACACCGGGGAGCTGTTTTTT. Translated: CASSFGTGSTNTGELFF.

V usage is TRBV4-2 and J usage is TRBJ1-2, with no clear D. The CDR3 consists of 14 residues. Germline V gene data show CDR1 as LGHNA and CDR2 as YNFKEQ. Trimming left V 0 bases short and J 4 bases short, with 9 bases between. The CDR3, as DNA: TGTGCCAGCAGCCAAGACCAGAATTTCTATGGCTACACCTTC. This translates into CASSQDQNFYGYTF.

This clone was picked up one time. V is TRBV5-4 and J is TRBJ2-1; a weak D match, TRBD1 (6 bases). CDR1 is SGHNT, CDR2 YYREEE, per germline (reference sequence). The length of the CDR3 is 15 residues. V was trimmed by 3 bases and J by 2 bases, leaving 12 bases between them. The CDR3 DNA sequence: TGTGCCAGCAGCTCCCCCGGGACAACCTACAATGAGCAGTTCTTC. Translating it yields CASSSPGTTYNEQFF.

V gene TRBV4-1 combines with J gene TRBJ2-7; maybe TRBD2 (7 bases). CDR3 size: 17 residues. The V gene lost 0 bases and the J gene lost 2 bases, with 17 bases spanning the gap. Germline values: CDR1 MGHRA, CDR2 YSYEKL. CDR3 sequence (DNA): TGCGCCAGCAGCCAAGATAAGGGAGGGGACAACCCCTACGAGCAGTACTTC. It codes for CASSQDKGGDNPYEQYF.

This clone was observed once. The V and J genes are TRBV10-3 and TRBJ2-1; TRBD1 matches 9 bases. There are 12 residues in the CDR3. V shed 8 bases and J 6 bases; nucleotides not matched to a gene: 2. Germline values: CDR1 ENHRY, CDR2 SYGVKD. The CDR3 loop reads CAIEDRGNEQFF. The CDR3 nucleotides read TGTGCCATCGAGGACAGGGGCAATGAGCAGTTCTTC.

This clone was observed once. The gene calls are TRBV7-9 and TRBJ2-7, with D unclear. Germline values: CDR1 SEHNR, CDR2 FQNEAQ (reference sequence). The CDR3 sequence is 14 residues long. The ends were cut back, 2 bases at V and 0 bases at J, with 8 bases in the middle. The CDR3 sequence: CASSLFPYSYEQYF. The CDR3 coding sequence is TGTGCCAGCAGCTTATTCCCCTACTCCTACGAGCAGTACTTC.

This sequence joins TRBV28 and TRBJ2-7; 8 nucleotides align to TRBD1. After removal of 3 bases from V and 2 bases from J, the junction contained 6 bases not matched to a gene. The CDR3 has 15 amino acids. Germline V gene sequence: CDR1 MDHEN, CDR2 SYDVKM. CDR3 sequence: CASSFPRGLTYEQYF. In DNA form, the CDR3 reads TGTGCCAGCAGTTTCCCCAGGGGGCTAACCTACGAGCAGTACTTC.

The chain uses TRBV6-2 or TRBV6-3 and TRBJ1-1; possibly TRBD1 for D (5 bases). The germline V and J ends were trimmed by 4 bases and 4 bases, with 10 bases remaining between them. The CDR3 contains 13 residues. The germline gives CDR1 MNHEY, CDR2 SVGEGT. Written as DNA, the CDR3 is TGTGCCAGCAGTTCCACGACAGTCACTGAAGCTTTCTTT. Protein: CASSSTTVTEAFF.

This clone is a singleton in its sample. This chain uses TRBV7-9 with TRBJ1-2; D unclear. The germline V and J ends were trimmed by 5 bases and 4 bases, with 11 bases remaining between them. The CDR3 has 13 residues. Germline V gene data show CDR1 as SEHNR and CDR2 as FQNEAQ (reference sequence). The CDR3: CASSPRSAYGYTF. The CDR3 region has the DNA TGTGCCAGCAGCCCCCGGAGTGCCTATGGCTACACCTTC.

This clone was counted between two and nine times. The chain recombines TRBV19 with TRBJ1-1; D gene ambiguous. The germline CDR1 and CDR2 sequences are LNHDA and SQIVND (reference sequence). Trimming left V 2 bases short and J 1 base short, with 11 bases between. The CDR3 contains 15 residues. CDR3 loop: CASSIHGAGNTEAFF. In nucleotides, the CDR3 is TGTGCCAGTAGTATACATGGAGCCGGGAACACTGAAGCTTTCTTT.

The V gene is TRBV25-1, the J gene TRBJ2-5, with D possibly being TRBD2 (5 bases). The CDR3 runs 16 residues. The V and J ends lost 7 bases and 5 bases respectively, with 23 bases between them. In germline, CDR1 is MGHDK, CDR2 SYGVNS. CDR3 sequence: CASTEGGLARPETQYF. CDR3 sequence (DNA): TGTGCCAGCACCGAAGGAGGTCTTGCCCGGCCCGAGACCCAGTACTTC. Filled out from reference TRBV25-1 and TRBJ2-5, the complete variable domain reads EADIYQTPRYLVIGTGKKITLECSQTMGHDKMYWYQQDPGMELHLIHYSYGVNSTEKGDLSSESTVSRIRTEHFPLTLESARPSHTSQYLCASTEGGLARPETQYFGPGTRLLVL.

The chain carries TRBV4-3 and TRBJ2-1; D might be TRBD2 (6 bases). The CDR3 is 15 amino acids. V was clipped by 0 bases and J by 0 bases, with 6 bases between them. From germline, CDR1 is LGHNA and CDR2 YSLEER. CDR3 DNA: TGCGCCAGCAGCCAAGACGGGAGCTCCTACAATGAGCAGTTCTTC. Its translation: CASSQDGSSYNEQFF.

This chain connects TRBV24-1 to TRBJ2-1; D possibly corresponds to TRBD1 (6 bases). The CDR3 consists of 15 residues. The germline gives CDR1 KGHDR, CDR2 SFDVKD. The V end was cut by 3 bases, the J end by 10 bases, with 18 bases between. The CDR3: CATSDAQWAGEEQFF. CDR3 in DNA: TGTGCCACCAGTGATGCCCAATGGGCAGGGGAAGAGCAGTTCTTC.

The chain employs TRBV19 and TRBJ1-5, with no clear D. The CDR3 runs 14 residues. CDR1 and CDR2 (germline): LNHDA, SQIVND (reference sequence). V lost 3 bases and J lost 0, with 6 bases in between. The CDR3 protein is CASSIGHSNQPQHF. As DNA, the CDR3 is TGTGCCAGTAGTATTGGCCATAGCAATCAGCCCCAGCATTTT. The full variable domain, rest sourced from reference TRBV19 and TRBJ1-5, is DGGITQSPKYLFRKEGQNVTLSCEQNLNHDAMYWYRQDPGQGLRLIYYSQIVNDFQKGDIAEGYSVSREKKESFPLTVTSAQKNPTAFYLCASSIGHSNQPQHFGDGTRLSIL.

V usage is TRBV2 and J usage is TRBJ1-1; the D gene is possibly TRBD1 (5 bases). The germline V gene has CDR1 SNHLY and CDR2 FYNNEI. With 7 bases removed from V and 1 base from J, the gap between germline ends came to 10 bases. The CDR3 has 13 amino acids. CDR3 DNA: TGTGCCAGCAATAGACAGCAGAACACTGAAGCTTTCTTT. Encoded protein: CASNRQQNTEAFF. Full variable domain (outside the CDR3, taken from reference TRBV2 and TRBJ1-1): EPEVTQTPSHQVTQMGQEVILRCVPISNHLYFYWYRQILGQKVEFLVSFYNNEISEKSEIFDDQFSVERPDGSNFTLKIRSTKLEDSAMYFCASNRQQNTEAFFGQGTRLTVV.

CDR3 nucleotide sequence: TGTGCCAGCAGGTCGGGGAGCGGGAGTTTATCCTCTGAGCAGTTCTTC. This sequence encodes CASRSGSGSLSSEQFF. This chain uses TRBV7-2 with TRBJ2-1; 8 bases align to TRBD2. The germline V gene has CDR1 SGHTA and CDR2 FQGNSA. This CDR3 contains 16 residues. Trimming removed 6 bases from V and 9 bases from J; junction bases left unmatched: 16. Drawing the rest from reference TRBV7-2 and TRBJ2-1, the complete variable domain is GAGVSQSPSNKVTEKGKDVELRCDPISGHTALYWYRQSLGQGLEFLIYFQGNSAPDKSGLPSDRFSAERTGGSVSTLTIQRTQQEDSAVYLCASRSGSGSLSSEQFFGPGTRLTVL.

The J gene is TRBJ1-1, the V gene TRBV5-1; D is ambiguous. This CDR3 comprises 14 residues. The germline V gene has CDR1 SGHRS and CDR2 YFSETQ. Between the trimmed V and J ends, which lost 4 bases and 5 bases, there was a span of 15 bases. The CDR3 bases are TGCGCCAGCAGCGGGGAGGAAGCGGGGACTGAAGCTTTCTTT. This sequence encodes CASSGEEAGTEAFF.

The V and J genes are TRBV6-2 or TRBV6-3 and TRBJ2-5, with D perhaps matching TRBD1 (5 bases). V lost 5 bases, J lost 1 base, and 14 bases lay in between. The CDR3 runs 15 residues. Germline V CDR1 and CDR2: MNHEY, SVGEGT. In DNA, the CDR3 is TGTGCCAGCAGTACCTGGGGCATCGGCCAAGAGACCCAGTACTTC. It is translated as CASSTWGIGQETQYF.

CDR3 DNA: TGTGCCAGCAGCTTAACCGTTCGGGAGACCCAGTACTTC. Its protein is CASSLTVRETQYF. This chain connects TRBV11-2 to TRBJ2-5; no clear D. V gave up 2 bases and J gave up 5 bases, with 9 bases separating them. This CDR3 has 13 amino acids. CDR1 SGHAT and CDR2 FQNNGV come from the germline V gene.

J is TRBJ1-5 and V is TRBV28; 8 positions match TRBD1. The CDR3 sequence is 13 residues long. Germline V gene lookup returns CDR1 MDHEN and CDR2 SYDVKM. V gave up 6 bases and J gave up 3 bases; unmatched junction bases: 1. CDR3: CASRTGDNQPQHF. In DNA, the CDR3 is TGTGCCAGCAGGACAGGGGACAATCAGCCCCAGCATTTT.

V gene TRBV28 combines with J gene TRBJ2-7, with unresolved D. This CDR3 is 12 amino acids long. Per germline, CDR1 MDHEN and CDR2 SYDVKM. Trimming removed 7 bases from V and 6 bases from J, with 13 bases in between. The DNA of the CDR3 is TGTGCCAGCACGACTCTCGGCCGCGAGCAGTACTTC. It encodes CASTTLGREQYF.

The chain has TRBV2 and TRBJ1-3; the D gene is possibly TRBD1 (6 bases). The V gene's germline CDR1 is SNHLY and CDR2 FYNNEI. V lost 7 bases, J lost 11 bases, and 21 bases lay in between. This CDR3 has 14 residues. CDR3 sequence: CASNLFTPGQAIYF. The DNA for the CDR3 is TGTGCCAGCAACTTGTTCACCCCGGGACAAGCCATATATTTT.

The chain joins TRBV18 to TRBJ2-3; D unresolved. The V end was cut by 3 bases, the J end by 0 bases, with 7 bases between. Germline CDR1 KGHSH, CDR2 LQKENI. The CDR3 extends over 14 amino acids. The CDR3 region is CASSPSESTDTQYF. The CDR3 nucleotides read TGTGCCAGCTCACCGTCGGAGAGCACAGATACGCAGTATTTT.

This chain connects TRBV29-1 to TRBJ1-2; possible D gene TRBD1, 5 bases. Germline V CDR1 and CDR2: SQVTM, ANQGSEA. The V and J ends lost 4 bases and 2 bases respectively, with 11 bases between them. The CDR3 length is 13 residues. The CDR3 DNA reads TGCAGCGTTGGCGACAGAACGAACTATGGCTACACCTTC. Protein sequence: CSVGDRTNYGYTF.

The genes are TRBV4-1 and TRBJ2-1; tentative D call: TRBD1 (6 bases). The CDR3 is 13 residues long. V gave up 4 bases and J gave up 6 bases, with 10 bases separating them. The germline gives CDR1 MGHRA, CDR2 YSYEKL. Here the CDR3 DNA reads TGCGCCAGCAGCCCTCTCAGGGGCAATGAGCAGTTCTTC. Its protein product is CASSPLRGNEQFF.

The V and J genes are TRBV5-6 and TRBJ2-3, with 13 bases identical to TRBD2. The J segment lost 2 bases and the V segment lost 3 bases, leaving 3 bases of the junction unmatched. This CDR3 region has 16 residues. Germline CDR1 SGHDT, CDR2 YYEEEE. CDR3 nucleotide sequence: TGTGCCAGCAGCTCGGGACTAGCGGGGATCACAGATACGCAGTATTTT. Translation: CASSSGLAGITDTQYF.

This chain uses TRBV19 with TRBJ2-5, with 8 bases that match TRBD2. CDR3 size: 17 residues. Trimming at V came to 1 base and at J to 5 bases, leaving 12 bases not matched to a gene. Germline CDR1 is LNHDA and CDR2 is SQIVND (reference sequence). In DNA form, the CDR3 reads TGTGCCAGTAGTATAGTTGGCGGGAGGTCGCGAGTGGAGACCCAGTACTTC. The encoded protein is CASSIVGGRSRVETQYF.

The rearrangement uses TRBV3-1 (or the pseudogene TRBV3-2) and TRBJ2-7; 11 bases match TRBD2. CDR3 length: 14 amino acids. The trim removed 4 bases at V and 6 bases at J, leaving 5 bases unmatched. CDR1 is LGHDT and CDR2 is YNNKEL in the germline V gene (reference sequence). The CDR3 reads CASSLTSGRGEQYF. CDR3 in DNA: TGTGCCAGCAGCCTCACTAGCGGGAGAGGCGAGCAGTACTTC.

This chain links TRBV3-1 (or the pseudogene TRBV3-2) with TRBJ1-2, with TRBD1 identical over 7 bases. J lost 2 bases, V lost 7 bases, and 10 bases had no gene match. The CDR3 length is 15 residues. Germline V lookup: CDR1 LGHDT, CDR2 YNNKEL (reference sequence). CDR3 sequence reads: CASTTRRGQNYGYTF. CDR3 bases: TGTGCCAGCACAACAAGGCGGGGACAGAACTATGGCTACACCTTC.